One and the same sample provided the 2 T cell receptor beta chains below, sequenced in a study of CD8+CD57+ T cells in acquired aplastic anemia. Template material for TCR beta VDJ and CDR3 profiling consisted of genomic DNA. TCRdb reprocessed the reads with MiXCR, giving one entry per CDR3 protein. There are under 200,000 distinct CDR3 sequences in the sample; approximately 48% occur only once, and 1.8% lies in the top ten. Patients who underwent sequencing had shown CD8+CD57+ cell expansion by flow cytometry. Source material: sorted CD4+, CD8+, or CD8+CD57+ T cells (not recorded which) from PBMCs. The receptors shown here come from a human donor with aplastic anemia.

This clonotype showed up many times. The chain employs TRBV5-1 and TRBJ2-7, with 7 nucleotides matching TRBD1. CDR1 SGHRS and CDR2 YFSETQ come from the germline V gene. The CDR3 has 14 amino acids. The V segment lost 4 bases and the J segment 0 bases; nucleotides outside the gene matches: 4. CDR3 sequence: CASSLRDSSYEQYF. The CDR3, as DNA: TGCGCCAGCAGCCTACGGGACAGCTCCTACGAGCAGTACTTC.

This clonotype was observed at least ten times. The gene calls are TRBV20-1 and TRBJ2-7; no clear D gene. The CDR3 extends over 15 amino acids. Germline values: CDR1 DFQATT, CDR2 SNEGSKA (reference sequence). V dropped 0 bases and J dropped 0 bases, with 12 bases sitting between them. CDR3 sequence: CSARDGASLSYEQYF. CDR3 DNA: TGCAGTGCTAGAGATGGTGCATCTCTCTCCTACGAGCAGTACTTC.